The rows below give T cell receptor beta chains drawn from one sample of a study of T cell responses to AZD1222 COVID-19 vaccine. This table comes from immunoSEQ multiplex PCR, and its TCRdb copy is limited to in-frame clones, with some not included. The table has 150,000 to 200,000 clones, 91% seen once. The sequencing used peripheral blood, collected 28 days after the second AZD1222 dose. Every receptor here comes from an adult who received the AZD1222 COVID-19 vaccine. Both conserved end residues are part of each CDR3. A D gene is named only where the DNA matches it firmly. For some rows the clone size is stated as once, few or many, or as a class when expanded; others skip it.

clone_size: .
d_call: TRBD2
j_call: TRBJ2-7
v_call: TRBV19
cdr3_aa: CASSILAGNTYEQYF
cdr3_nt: TGTGCCAGTAGTATACTAGCGGGAAACACCTACGAGCAGTACTTC

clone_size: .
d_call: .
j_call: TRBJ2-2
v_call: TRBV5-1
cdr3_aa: CASSLGASRATGELFF
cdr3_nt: TGCGCCAGCAGCTTGGGGGCCAGCCGGGCCACCGGGGAGCTGTTTTTT

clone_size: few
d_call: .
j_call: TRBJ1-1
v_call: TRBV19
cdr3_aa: CASSIGGNTEAFF
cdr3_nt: TGTGCCAGTAGTATCGGAGGCAACACTGAAGCTTTCTTT

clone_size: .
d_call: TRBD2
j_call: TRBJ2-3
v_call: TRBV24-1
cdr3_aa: CATGGGALDTQYF
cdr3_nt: TGTGCCACCGGCGGGGGGGCTTTAGATACGCAGTATTTT

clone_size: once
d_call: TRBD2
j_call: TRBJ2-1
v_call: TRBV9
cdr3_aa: CASSGGTSGRASHEQFF
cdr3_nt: TGTGCCAGCAGCGGCGGGACTAGCGGGAGGGCCTCGCATGAGCAGTTCTTC

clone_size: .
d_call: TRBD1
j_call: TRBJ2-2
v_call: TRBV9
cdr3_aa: CASSVGPRGTTGELFF
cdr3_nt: TGTGCCAGCAGCGTAGGTCCCAGGGGGACCACCGGGGAGCTGTTTTTT

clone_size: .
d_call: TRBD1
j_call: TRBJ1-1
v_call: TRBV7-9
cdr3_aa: CASSLVRGGQGKPNTEAFF
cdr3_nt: TGTGCCAGCAGCTTAGTCCGGGGGGGACAGGGGAAACCTAACACTGAAGCTTTCTTT

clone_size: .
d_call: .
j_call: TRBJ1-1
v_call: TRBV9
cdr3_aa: CASSVIQGNTEAFF
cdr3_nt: TGTGCCAGCAGCGTTATACAGGGGAACACTGAAGCTTTCTTT

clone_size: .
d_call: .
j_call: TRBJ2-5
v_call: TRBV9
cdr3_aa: CASSVEAMQETQYF
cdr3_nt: TGTGCCAGCAGCGTAGAAGCAATGCAAGAGACCCAGTACTTC

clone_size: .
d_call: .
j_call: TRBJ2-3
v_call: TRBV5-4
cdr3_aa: CASSVTRASTDTQYF
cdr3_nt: TGTGCCAGCAGCGTAACACGGGCTAGCACAGATACGCAGTATTTT

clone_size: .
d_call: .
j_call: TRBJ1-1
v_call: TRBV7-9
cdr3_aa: CASSWGNTEAFF
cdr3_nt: TGTGCCAGCAGCTGGGGGAACACTGAAGCTTTCTTT

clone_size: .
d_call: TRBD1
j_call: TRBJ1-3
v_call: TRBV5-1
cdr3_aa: CASSSRQGRSGNTIYF
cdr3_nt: TGCGCCAGCAGCTCGAGACAGGGCCGCTCTGGAAACACCATATATTTT

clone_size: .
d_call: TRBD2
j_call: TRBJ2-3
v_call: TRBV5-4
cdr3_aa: CASSTGLVRSLSTDTQYF
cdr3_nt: TGTGCCAGCAGCACCGGACTAGTAAGGTCCCTTAGCACAGATACGCAGTATTTT

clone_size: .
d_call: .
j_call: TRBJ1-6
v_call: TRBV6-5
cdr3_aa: CASSYGPEDSPLHF
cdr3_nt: TGTGCCAGCAGTTACGGCCCAGAGGATTCACCCCTCCACTTT

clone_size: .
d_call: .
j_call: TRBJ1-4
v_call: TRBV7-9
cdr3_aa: CASSLGQTKTEKLFF
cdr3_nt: TGTGCCAGCAGCTTAGGACAGACCAAAACTGAAAAACTGTTTTTT

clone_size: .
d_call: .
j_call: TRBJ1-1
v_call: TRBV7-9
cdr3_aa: CASRAQSPEAFF
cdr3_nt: TGTGCCAGCAGGGCACAGTCCCCAGAAGCTTTCTTT

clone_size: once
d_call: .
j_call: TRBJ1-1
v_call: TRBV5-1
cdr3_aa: CASSSAGTNTEAFF
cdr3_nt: TGCGCCAGCAGCTCCGCCGGGACAAACACTGAAGCTTTCTTT